A single sample gave rise to the 21 T cell receptor beta chains below, sequenced in a study of regulatory T cells in long-lasting Graves disease. Building the TCR beta libraries relied on iRepertoire HTBI primers, and CDR3 regions underwent Arm-PCR. In TCRdb, the multiplex PCR reads were re-called with MiXCR into one record per CDR3 protein. The sample records around 400,000 distinct CDR3 sequences, about 14% being singletons. Time point in this sample: newly diagnosed GD, antithyroid drugs for less than 3 months. Extracted RNA from PBMCs served as the source of the TCR library. Source: peripheral blood mononuclear cells (PBMCs), taken at new diagnosis, from a patient treated with antithyroid drugs. The source of these receptors is a female donor with Graves disease.

The rearrangement links TRBV6-1 to TRBJ2-1; 7 bases fit TRBD2. This CDR3 spans 17 amino acids. CDR1 and CDR2 from the germline V gene are MNHNS and SASEGT. With V trimmed by 0 bases and J by 2 bases, 7 bases remained unmatched. DNA of the CDR3: TGTGCCAGCAGTGAAGCGAAGTGGGGGGGAACCTACAATGAGCAGTTCTTC. Translated: CASSEAKWGGTYNEQFF.

This clonotype was picked up a small number of times. V is TRBV9 and J is TRBJ2-5; no reliable D call. This CDR3 contains 14 residues. The ends were cut back, 4 bases at V and 2 bases at J, with 12 bases in the middle. Germline CDR1 SGDLS, CDR2 YYNGEE. The CDR3 sequence: CASSKGSLQETQYF. For the CDR3, the DNA is TGTGCCAGCAGCAAAGGGTCATTACAAGAGACCCAGTACTTC.

In its sample, this clonotype was seen many times. This chain links TRBV28 with TRBJ1-4; D call uncertain. Germline CDR1 MDHEN, CDR2 SYDVKM. V gave up 8 bases and J gave up 8 bases, with 21 bases separating them. The CDR3 length is 15 residues. The CDR3 sequence: CASDSTIRREEKLFF. The CDR3 nucleotides are TGTGCCAGCGATTCAACGATTCGGCGGGAGGAAAAACTGTTTTTT.

This clonotype occurred many times. V is TRBV19 and J is TRBJ1-1; a weak D match, TRBD1 (5 bases). V was clipped by 8 bases and J by 0 bases, with 10 bases between them. This CDR3 has 13 residues. The germline V gene encodes CDR1 LNHDA and CDR2 SQIVND (reference sequence). The chain's CDR3 is CASGDQMNTEAFF. DNA of the CDR3: TGTGCCAGTGGGGACCAAATGAACACTGAAGCTTTCTTT.

There are many counts of this clonotype. The rearrangement joins TRBV19 to TRBJ2-2; TRBD1 aligns across 8 bases. Germline V gene sequence: CDR1 LNHDA, CDR2 SQIVND (reference sequence). The ends lost 4 bases at V and 3 bases at J; junction bases unmatched: 10. The CDR3 covers 17 residues. The CDR3 loop reads CASSRDRDRSYTGELFF. The CDR3 DNA sequence: TGTGCCAGTAGTAGAGACCGGGACAGGTCCTACACCGGGGAGCTGTTTTTT.

The chain couples TRBV11-3 to TRBJ2-3, with D maybe TRBD2 (6 bases). This CDR3 has 13 residues. V lost 6 bases and J lost 4, with 11 bases in between. Germline V gene data show CDR1 as SGHNT and CDR2 as YENEEA. The CDR3 coding sequence is TGTGCCAGCAGGCCGAGGGACTCAGATACGCAGTATTTT. Translating it yields CASRPRDSDTQYF.

Only a few counts were recorded for this clonotype. The J gene is TRBJ1-6, the V gene TRBV25-1; D not certain. From germline, CDR1 is MGHDK and CDR2 SYGVNS. V was trimmed by 9 bases and J by 7 bases, leaving 16 bases between them. This CDR3 spans 14 amino acids. This CDR3 reads CARCTDNSNSPLHF. CDR3 sequence (DNA): TGTGCCAGATGTACTGACAACTCCAATTCACCCCTCCACTTT. The full variable domain, rest sourced from reference TRBV25-1 and TRBJ1-6, is EADIYQTPRYLVIGTGKKITLECSQTMGHDKMYWYQQDPGMELHLIHYSYGVNSTEKGDLSSESTVSRIRTEHFPLTLESARPSHTSQYLCARCTDNSNSPLHFGNGTRLTVT.

This clonotype was recorded at least ten times. The chain recombines TRBV28 with TRBJ2-7, with TRBD1 identical over 10 bases. The V and J ends lost 8 bases and 2 bases, in that order; junction bases with no gene match: 6. There are 14 residues in the CDR3. Germline assignment: CDR1 MDHEN and CDR2 SYDVKM. CDR3 DNA sequence: TGTGCCAGCGAGTTTGGGACAGGGGCCTACGAGCAGTACTTC. It yields the protein CASEFGTGAYEQYF.

This clonotype has a count of ten or more. The chain couples TRBV7-2 to TRBJ2-2, with D possibly being TRBD1 (5 bases). Germline CDR1 reads SGHTA; CDR2 reads FQGNSA. Trimming removed 3 bases from V and 6 bases from J, with 14 bases in between. The CDR3 loop spans 15 amino acids. The chain's CDR3 is CASSFLPGLPGELFF. The CDR3 region has the DNA TGTGCCAGCAGCTTCCTTCCAGGGTTGCCCGGGGAGCTGTTTTTT.

This clonotype was seen many times. This chain joins TRBV28 and TRBJ2-1; no clear D gene. Per germline, CDR1 MDHEN and CDR2 SYDVKM. Trimming left V 3 bases short and J 4 bases short, with 22 bases between. The CDR3 runs to 18 residues. This CDR3 reads CASSFCTGLPYFYNEQFF. The CDR3 coding sequence is TGTGCCAGCAGTTTTTGCACCGGGTTACCTTACTTTTACAATGAGCAGTTCTTC.

This clonotype has at least ten counts. The chain links TRBV7-9 to TRBJ1-5; possible D gene TRBD1, 5 bases. V was pared by 1 base and J by 6 bases, with 7 bases between. In germline, CDR1 is SEHNR, CDR2 FQNEAQ (reference sequence). The CDR3 length is 13 residues. The CDR3 DNA follows: TGTGCCAGCAGCTTAGGGGGCTCTCAGCCCCAGCATTTT. This sequence encodes CASSLGGSQPQHF.

This clonotype was observed a handful of times. The V and J genes are TRBV7-8 and TRBJ1-1; D is perhaps TRBD1 (5 bases). V lost 5 bases, J lost 3 bases, and 13 bases lay in between. Germline loops: CDR1 SGHVS, CDR2 FQNEAQ. CDR3 length equals 14 residues. The DNA for the CDR3 is TGTGCCAGCAGCGCCCTCGGCAGGGACACTGAAGCTTTCTTT. Translated: CASSALGRDTEAFF.

This clonotype came up many times. CDR3 bases: TGTGCCAGCAGTGAGGGGTTGGGCAGGGGAGGCGAAAGCAATCAGCCCCAGCATTTT. Its translation is CASSEGLGRGGESNQPQHF. The chain is built from TRBV2 and TRBJ1-5, with D perhaps TRBD1 (6 bases). Trimming pared 3 bases from V and 1 base from J, leaving 22 bases between. The CDR3 contains 19 residues. Germline CDR1 SNHLY, CDR2 FYNNEI. The full variable domain, with the rest looked up from reference TRBV2 and TRBJ1-5, is EPEVTQTPSHQVTQMGQEVILRCVPISNHLYFYWYRQILGQKVEFLVSFYNNEISEKSEIFDDQFSVERPDGSNFTLKIRSTKLEDSAMYFCASSEGLGRGGESNQPQHFGDGTRLSIL.

The CDR3 sequence: CASSPGLAAYYEQYF. The CDR3 nucleotides are TGCGCCAGCAGCCCCGGACTAGCGGCTTACTACGAGCAGTACTTC. The chain recombines TRBV5-1 with TRBJ2-7, with 10 positions matching TRBD2. The CDR3 extends over 15 amino acids. Trimming cost V 4 bases and J 3 bases; bases outside gene matches: 7. Germline V gene sequence: CDR1 SGHRS, CDR2 YFSETQ.

This clonotype was seen at least ten times. This chain links TRBV19 with TRBJ2-2; tentative D call: TRBD1 (6 bases). V was shortened by 6 bases and J by 2 bases, with 13 bases between the two germline ends. The CDR3 is made up of 15 amino acids. The germline gives CDR1 LNHDA, CDR2 SQIVND (reference sequence). As DNA, the CDR3 is TGTGCCAGTAGCCTGGGACAACAAAACACCGGGGAGCTGTTTTTT. Translated: CASSLGQQNTGELFF.

This clonotype was picked up many times. This chain links TRBV20-1 with TRBJ1-5; TRBD1 matches at 7 bases. V trimming: 0 bases; J trimming: 6 bases; junction bases outside the gene matches: 11. From germline, CDR1 is DFQATT and CDR2 SNEGSKA (reference sequence). The CDR3 runs to 16 residues. CDR3 sequence: CSARDPLQGSFQPQHF. The CDR3 DNA reads TGCAGTGCTAGAGATCCCTTACAGGGGTCCTTTCAGCCCCAGCATTTT.

The genes are TRBV29-1 and TRBJ2-1; 14 bases map to TRBD2. J was trimmed by 2 bases and V by 4 bases; bases with no gene match: 10. There are 18 residues in the CDR3. Germline V gene data show CDR1 as SQVTM and CDR2 as ANQGSEA. This CDR3 is CSVGEGLAGVGPYNEQFF. The CDR3 coding sequence is TGCAGCGTTGGTGAGGGACTAGCGGGAGTCGGTCCCTACAATGAGCAGTTCTTC.

This clonotype showed up just a few times. A far larger clone is one nucleotide away, so this likely arose from a read error. The chain couples TRBV11-2 to TRBJ2-1, with 14 bases fitting TRBD2. The CDR3 runs to 17 residues. Germline V lookup: CDR1 SGHAT, CDR2 FQNNGV. With V trimmed by 5 bases and J by 6 bases, 9 bases remained unmatched. The CDR3 reads CASSRGLAGGRCNEQFF. The CDR3 DNA reads as TGTGCCAGCAGCCGAGGACTAGCGGGAGGTCGCTGCAATGAGCAGTTCTTC. The whole variable domain, remainder taken from reference TRBV11-2 and TRBJ2-1, is EAGVAQSPRYKIIEKRQSVAFWCNPISGHATLYWYQQILGQGPKLLIQFQNNGVVDDSQLPKDRFSAERLKGVDSTLKIQPAKLEDSAVYLCASSRGLAGGRCNEQFFGPGTRLTVL.

This clonotype has at least ten counts. V and J are TRBV3-1 and TRBJ2-3; a possible D gene is TRBD2 (6 bases). There are 16 residues in the CDR3. The germline V and J ends were trimmed by 2 bases and 4 bases, with 16 bases remaining between them. CDR1 and CDR2 from the germline V gene are LGHDT and YNNKEL (reference sequence). The CDR3 nucleotides read TGTGCCAGCAGCCAACCCGGGACTGTACGGCCAGATACGCAGTATTTT. Translation gives CASSQPGTVRPDTQYF.

Comment on this clonotype: One junction end does not reproduce the germline sequence, and a read error may be involved. The rearrangement joins TRBV7-2 to TRBJ1-5, with D unclear. The germline gives CDR1 SGHTA, CDR2 FQGNSA. The CDR3 extends over 14 amino acids. CDR3 amino acids: CACSQDLGRQPQHF. CDR3 sequence (DNA): TGTGCCTGCAGCCAAGATCTGGGCCGGCAGCCCCAGCATTTT.

Turning to this clonotype: Sequence at one end of the junction differs from germline and may be a read error. The V gene is TRBV12-3 or TRBV12-4, the J gene TRBJ1-1, with 10 bases aligning to TRBD1. There are 18 residues in the CDR3. The CDR3 protein is CASSHTWGTGASNTGAFF. As DNA, the CDR3 is TGTGCCAGCAGCCACACGTGGGGGACAGGGGCCTCGAACACTGGAGCTTTCTTT.